This record looks at one T cell receptor (beta chain) sequence and its context. What this receptor recognizes is not known. No base qualities exist here, and no much larger clone lies one base off it. The data were obtained in a study of blood T cell repertoires in COVID-19 (dated by TCRdb to about 2020). Regarding the complete study: Samples from collaborators originated in the United States, Italy and Spain and spanned both the acute and convalescent phases of COVID-19. Subjects who had been exposed to COVID-19, were actively infected with it, or had recovered from it provided the deeply sampled blood TCRbeta repertoires that made up the dataset. Samples came from the ongoing ImmuneRACE study (first 160 participants) plus 1,254 subjects from 6 global collaborators. Sample metadata almost always included a de-identified subject ID, COVID-19 status, age in years and sex. The prospective study material was composed of cDNA or gDNA derived from T cells, B-cell-depleted T cells, or PBMCs. A freely available public database, intended as a resource for researchers studying the immune response to SARS-CoV-2, is where the repertoires were released. Where HLA class I and class II types were available, the types were taken from metadata supplied by the sample provider, not from assay-based typing.

Results the study describes overall, beyond this receptor: The quantity of clinical and demographic metadata differed by source and by participant and was supplied without curation.

TCRbeta CDR3 regions were amplified from genomic DNA using the immunoSEQ Assay, a bias-controlled multiplex PCR. The published analysis was carried out like this. Nucleated cell counts per sample were estimated from amplification of reference gene primers within the assay. To quantify the absolute abundance of each unique TCRbeta CDR3 rearrangement, sequence reads were collapsed and filtered. For each sample, productive Simpson clonality was calculated as the square root of Simpson's diversity index across productive rearrangements. Imported from immuneACCESS, the table was reduced by TCRdb to in-frame sequences with V and J called. These copies leave out some clones; in studies compared against another copy, an unresolved V gene accounts for under half, and the cause of the remainder is not known. D and trimming come from the DNA, and the V and J calls and clone size come from that table. This sample holds under 300,000 clones; approximately 90% were observed only once. In total, the top ten clones hold approximately 2.2% of the sample.

Samples from volunteer blood donors who had recovered from COVID-19 were contributed by a second Seattle source. Each collaborating institution followed its own protocols to collect whole blood in K2EDTA tubes. For TCRbeta analysis, collaborators shipped samples as frozen whole blood, isolated PBMCs, or DNA extracted from either of those sample types. The junction shows trimming of 4 bases on V and 9 bases on J, and the gene matches do not reach 9 bases of it. The CDR3, cysteine through phenylalanine, is 15 amino acids long. Solely the CDR3 DNA is kept, with 45 bases framed from the first base. According to the germline V gene, CDR1 reads SGDLS and CDR2 reads YYNGEE.

The sequence joins TRBV9 to TRBJ2-1, with 11 junctional bases fitting TRBD2. The sequence was obtained from a woman in her thirties or forties who had recovered from COVID-19. Sequenced sample: peripheral blood. The DNA sequence is as follows: TGTGCCAGCAGCCCATTAGCGGGAGGGCCCGGTGAGCAGTTCTTC. It codes for CASSPLAGGPGEQFF.